Each of the 14 T cell receptor beta chains below was sequenced from the same sample in a study of early T cells in non-severe SARS-CoV-2 infection. Each CDR3 protein is one row after TCRdb ran MiXCR on the 5' RACE reads. The table has 25,000 to 35,000 distinct CDR3 sequences, approximately 6.4% seen once. This sample comprised whole blood, obtained at baseline. The source is an adult who was a healthcare worker with PCR-confirmed SARS-CoV-2 infection or an uninfected control (not recorded which).

The sample holds many counts of this clonotype. The chain uses TRBV12-3 or TRBV12-4 and TRBJ1-4; D is ambiguous. This CDR3 contains 14 residues. Trimming shortened V by 6 bases and J by 7 bases, and 15 bases separated the two germline ends. The CDR3 DNA sequence: TGTGCCAGCAGAGTGACTCGAGGCGCTGAAAAACTGTTTTTT. It specifies CASRVTRGAEKLFF.

This clonotype was detected many times. The chain carries TRBV20-1 and TRBJ2-1; 9 positions match TRBD2. Germline V gene sequence: CDR1 DFQATT, CDR2 SNEGSKA (reference sequence). V lost 0 bases and J lost 7; bases outside the gene matches: 10. The CDR3 is 16 amino acids. The CDR3 here is CSARDLPGLAKNEQFF. The CDR3 bases are TGCAGTGCTAGAGATTTACCGGGACTAGCTAAGAATGAGCAGTTCTTC.

This clonotype was detected ten times or more. This sequence joins TRBV5-5 and TRBJ2-3; no reliable D call. The CDR3 spans 15 residues. The V and J ends lost 0 bases and 3 bases respectively, with 11 bases between them. In germline, CDR1 is SGHKS, CDR2 YYEKEE (reference sequence). The CDR3 DNA sequence: TGTGCCAGCAGCTTGGAAGTTCTTGGGACAGATACGCAGTATTTT. Translating gives CASSLEVLGTDTQYF.

Many counts were recorded for this clonotype. This rearrangement joins TRBV11-2 to TRBJ2-1; D is tentatively TRBD1 or TRBD2 (5 bases each). Trimming cost V 2 bases and J 4 bases, with 9 bases left between them. Germline loops: CDR1 SGHAT, CDR2 FQNNGV. There are 14 residues in the CDR3. The CDR3 is CASSLTGGYNEQFF. The CDR3 DNA reads TGTGCCAGCAGCTTAACAGGAGGTTACAATGAGCAGTTCTTC.

This clonotype was recorded many times. The genes are TRBV15 and TRBJ1-1; D might be TRBD1 (6 bases). V was clipped by 3 bases and J by 1 base, with 12 bases between them. Looked up from germline, CDR1 is LNHNV and CDR2 is YYDKDF (reference sequence). The CDR3 is made up of 15 amino acids. This chain's CDR3 is CATSSMGGPNTEAFF. CDR3 nucleotides: TGTGCCACCAGCAGCATGGGGGGGCCGAACACTGAAGCTTTCTTT. Combining the CDR3 with reference TRBV15 and TRBJ1-1 gives the whole variable domain DAMVIQNPRYQVTQFGKPVTLSCSQTLNHNVMYWYQQKSSQAPKLLFHYYDKDFNNEADTPDNFQSRRPNTSFCFLDIRSPGLGDTAMYLCATSSMGGPNTEAFFGQGTRLTVV.

In its sample, this clonotype was seen many times. The V call is TRBV6-6, the J call TRBJ1-2; D may be TRBD1 (5 bases). Looked up from germline, CDR1 is MNHNY and CDR2 is SVGAGI (reference sequence). V dropped 11 bases and J dropped 1 base, with 26 bases sitting between them. The CDR3 sequence is 17 residues long. DNA of the CDR3: TGTGCCGTCCCTAGCCTCGGACACCGAACAAATAACTATGGCTACACCTTC. It encodes CAVPSLGHRTNNYGYTF.

Many counts were recorded for this clonotype. The rearrangement joins TRBV6-1 to TRBJ1-4, with TRBD1 as a possible D gene (5 bases). The CDR3 length is 16 residues. Germline CDR1 reads MNHNS; CDR2 reads SASEGT. Between the trimmed V and J ends, which lost 7 bases and 0 bases, there was a span of 15 bases. CDR3 nucleotides: TGTGCCAGCACAGCCAGGGTTTTGACAACTAATGAAAAACTGTTTTTT. This sequence encodes CASTARVLTTNEKLFF.

J is TRBJ1-1 and V is TRBV7-3; D remains unclear. The CDR3 sequence is 13 residues long. Trimming stripped 1 base from V and 2 bases from J, with 5 bases between. Per the germline V gene, CDR1 is SGHTA and CDR2 is FQGTGA. This CDR3 reads CASSLNGNTEAFF. CDR3 nucleotides: TGTGCCAGCAGCTTAAATGGAAACACTGAAGCTTTCTTT.

CDR3 protein: CASSSQIHEQYF. In DNA form, the CDR3 reads TGTGCCAGCAGTTCCCAAATCCACGAGCAGTACTTC. The V and J genes are TRBV6-1 and TRBJ2-7; D not certain. CDR3 length equals 12 residues. The germline gives CDR1 MNHNS, CDR2 SASEGT. V was shortened by 5 bases and J by 5 bases, with 10 bases between the two germline ends.

This clonotype appeared many times. The chain has TRBV7-3 and TRBJ2-1; D remains ambiguous. CDR1 and CDR2 (germline): SGHTA, FQGTGA. Trimming cost V 5 bases and J 6 bases, with 14 bases left between them. The CDR3 length is 14 residues. This CDR3 reads CASSPALVGNEQFF. The CDR3 DNA reads as TGTGCCAGCAGCCCAGCTCTTGTGGGCAATGAGCAGTTCTTC.

This clonotype has only a few counts. J is TRBJ2-1 and V is TRBV20-1, with TRBD1 matching over 8 bases. This CDR3 spans 15 amino acids. With V trimmed by 4 bases and J by 7 bases, 12 bases remained unmatched. CDR1 is DFQATT and CDR2 is SNEGSKA in the germline V gene (reference sequence). The CDR3 sequence is CSATEFGDRRNEQFF. CDR3 nucleotide sequence: TGCAGTGCTACGGAATTTGGGGACAGGAGGAATGAGCAGTTCTTC.

The chain has TRBV7-2 and TRBJ2-2; D unresolved. The CDR3 is made up of 16 amino acids. V lost 3 bases, J lost 4 bases, and 15 bases lay in between. In germline, CDR1 is SGHTA, CDR2 FQGNSA. The CDR3: CASSFQAARATGELFF. CDR3 nucleotide sequence: TGTGCCAGCAGCTTCCAAGCTGCGAGAGCCACCGGGGAGCTGTTTTTT.

This clonotype has just a few counts. This chain joins TRBV3-1 and TRBJ2-5; D not resolved. CDR1 is LGHDT and CDR2 is YNNKEL in the germline V gene (reference sequence). V was pared by 3 bases and J by 4 bases, with 6 bases between. The CDR3 length is 12 residues. The CDR3 spells CASSQGSETQYF. The CDR3 DNA is TGTGCCAGCAGCCAGGGATCAGAGACCCAGTACTTC.

This clonotype came up many times. The V call is TRBV28, the J call TRBJ2-1; TRBD1 aligns across 9 bases. The CDR3 runs 17 residues. CDR1 is MDHEN and CDR2 is SYDVKM in the germline V gene. V lost 6 bases and J lost 6; bases outside the gene matches: 15. The CDR3 region is CASSQAHGQGRRNEQFF. The CDR3 nucleotides are TGTGCCAGCAGCCAAGCCCACGGACAGGGGAGACGCAATGAGCAGTTCTTC.